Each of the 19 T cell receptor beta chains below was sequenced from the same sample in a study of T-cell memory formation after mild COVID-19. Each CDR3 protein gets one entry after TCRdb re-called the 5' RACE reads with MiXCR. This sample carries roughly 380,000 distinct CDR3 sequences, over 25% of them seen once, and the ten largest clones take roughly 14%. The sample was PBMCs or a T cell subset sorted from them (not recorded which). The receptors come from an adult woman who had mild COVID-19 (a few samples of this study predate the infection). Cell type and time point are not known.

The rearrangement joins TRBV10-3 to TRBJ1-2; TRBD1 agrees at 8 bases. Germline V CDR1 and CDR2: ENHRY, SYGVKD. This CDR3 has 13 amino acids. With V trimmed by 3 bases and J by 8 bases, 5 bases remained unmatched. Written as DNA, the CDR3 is TGTGCCATCAGTGAAAAACAGGGGGAAGGCTACACCTTC. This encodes CAISEKQGEGYTF.

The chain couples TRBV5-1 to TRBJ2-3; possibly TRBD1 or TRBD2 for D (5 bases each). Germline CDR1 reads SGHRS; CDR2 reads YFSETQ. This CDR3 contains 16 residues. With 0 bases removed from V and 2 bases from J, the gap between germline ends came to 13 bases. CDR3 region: CASSLALRGATDTQYF. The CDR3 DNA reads TGCGCCAGCAGCTTGGCTTTAAGAGGGGCCACAGATACGCAGTATTTT.

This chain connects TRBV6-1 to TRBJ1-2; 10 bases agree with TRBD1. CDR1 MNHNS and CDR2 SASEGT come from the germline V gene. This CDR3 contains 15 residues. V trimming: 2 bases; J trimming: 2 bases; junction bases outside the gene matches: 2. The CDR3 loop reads CASSEPGQGNYGYTF. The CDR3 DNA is TGTGCCAGCAGTGAACCGGGACAGGGGAACTATGGCTACACCTTC.

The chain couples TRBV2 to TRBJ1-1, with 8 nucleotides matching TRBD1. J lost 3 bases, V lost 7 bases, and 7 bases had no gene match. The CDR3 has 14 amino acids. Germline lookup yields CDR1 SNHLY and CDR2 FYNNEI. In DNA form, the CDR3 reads TGTGCCAGCATTTATACAGGGGGGTACACTGAAGCTTTCTTT. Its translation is CASIYTGGYTEAFF.

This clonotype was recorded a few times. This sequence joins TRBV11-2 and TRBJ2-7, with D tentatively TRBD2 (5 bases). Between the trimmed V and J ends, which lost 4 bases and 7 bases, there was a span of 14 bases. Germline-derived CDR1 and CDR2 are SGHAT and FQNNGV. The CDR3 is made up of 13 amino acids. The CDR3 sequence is CASSSTGFGEQYF. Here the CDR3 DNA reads TGTGCCAGCAGCTCAACGGGATTTGGGGAGCAGTACTTC.

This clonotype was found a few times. CDR3 in DNA: TGTGCCTGGAGTGTCCTTAATAGCAATCAGCCCCAGCATTTT. Amino acid sequence: CAWSVLNSNQPQHF. V and J are TRBV30 and TRBJ1-5, with D hard to call. Germline V CDR1 and CDR2: GTSNPN, SVGIG (reference sequence). V lost 0 bases to trimming and J lost 0 bases, with 6 bases between them. There are 14 residues in the CDR3.

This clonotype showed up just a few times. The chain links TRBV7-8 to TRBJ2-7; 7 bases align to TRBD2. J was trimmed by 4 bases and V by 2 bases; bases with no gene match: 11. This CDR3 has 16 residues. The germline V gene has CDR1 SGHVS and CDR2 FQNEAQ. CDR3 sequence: CASSLYSRGTTYEQYF. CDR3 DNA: TGTGCCAGCAGCTTATACTCGCGGGGGACCACTTACGAGCAGTACTTC.

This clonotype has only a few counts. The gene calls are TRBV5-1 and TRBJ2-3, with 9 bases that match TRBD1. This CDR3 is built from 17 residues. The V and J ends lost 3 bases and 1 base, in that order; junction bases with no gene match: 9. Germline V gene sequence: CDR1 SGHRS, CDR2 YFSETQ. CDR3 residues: CASSSLAGTGRTDTQYF. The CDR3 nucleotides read TGCGCCAGCAGCTCGCTCGCCGGGACAGGGCGCACAGATACGCAGTATTTT.

CDR3 loop: CASSYRGANTEAFF. The CDR3 DNA sequence: TGTGCCAGCAGTTACAGGGGAGCCAACACTGAAGCTTTCTTT. The rearrangement links TRBV12-3 or TRBV12-4 to TRBJ1-1; 7 positions agree with TRBD1. Losses at the gene ends were 4 bases for V and 2 bases for J; bases not matched to a gene: 4. The CDR3 consists of 14 residues.

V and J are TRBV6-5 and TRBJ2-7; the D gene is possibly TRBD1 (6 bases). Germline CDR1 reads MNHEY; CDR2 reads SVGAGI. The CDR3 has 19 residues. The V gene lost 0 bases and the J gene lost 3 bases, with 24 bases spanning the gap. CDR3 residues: CASSYSDHRPGARIYEQYF. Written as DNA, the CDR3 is TGTGCCAGCAGTTACTCTGACCACAGGCCAGGGGCAAGGATCTACGAGCAGTACTTC.

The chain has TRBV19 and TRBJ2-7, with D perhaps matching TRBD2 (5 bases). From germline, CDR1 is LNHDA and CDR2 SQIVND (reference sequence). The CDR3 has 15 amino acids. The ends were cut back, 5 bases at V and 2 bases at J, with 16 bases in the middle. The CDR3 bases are TGTGCCAGTAGTCAGCTACTAGGTTCTACCTACGAGCAGTACTTC. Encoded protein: CASSQLLGSTYEQYF.

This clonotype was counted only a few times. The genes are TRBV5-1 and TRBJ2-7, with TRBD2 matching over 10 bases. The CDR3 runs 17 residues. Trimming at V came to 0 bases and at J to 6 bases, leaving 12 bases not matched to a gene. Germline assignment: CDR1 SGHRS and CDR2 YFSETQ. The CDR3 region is CASSLALAGVRAGEQYF. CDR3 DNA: TGCGCCAGCAGCTTGGCTCTAGCGGGAGTGCGTGCAGGCGAGCAGTACTTC.

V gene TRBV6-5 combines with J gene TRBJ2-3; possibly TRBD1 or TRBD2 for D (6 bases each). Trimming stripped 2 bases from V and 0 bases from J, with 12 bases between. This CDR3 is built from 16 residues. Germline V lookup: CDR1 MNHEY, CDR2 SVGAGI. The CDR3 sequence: CASSYGTLASTDTQYF. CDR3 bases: TGTGCCAGCAGTTACGGGACACTAGCTAGCACAGATACGCAGTATTTT.

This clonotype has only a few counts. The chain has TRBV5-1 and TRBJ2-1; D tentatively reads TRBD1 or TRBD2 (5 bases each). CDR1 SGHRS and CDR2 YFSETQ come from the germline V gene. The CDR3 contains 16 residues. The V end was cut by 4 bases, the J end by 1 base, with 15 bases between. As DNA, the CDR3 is TGCGCCAGCAGCCGGGAACAACCAGGGTCCTACAATGAGCAGTTCTTC. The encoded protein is CASSREQPGSYNEQFF.

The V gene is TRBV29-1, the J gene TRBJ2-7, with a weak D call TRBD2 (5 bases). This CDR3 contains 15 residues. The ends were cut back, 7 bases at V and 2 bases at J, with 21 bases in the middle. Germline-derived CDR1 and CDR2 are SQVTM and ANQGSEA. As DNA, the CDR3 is TGCAGCGCGCGAGGGCAGGACCTGAATCCCTACGAGCAGTACTTC. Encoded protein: CSARGQDLNPYEQYF.

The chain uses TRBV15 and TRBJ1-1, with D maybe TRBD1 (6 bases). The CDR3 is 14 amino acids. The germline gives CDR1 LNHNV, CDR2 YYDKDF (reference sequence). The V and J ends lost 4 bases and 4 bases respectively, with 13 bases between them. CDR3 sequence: CATSTYRDFTEAFF. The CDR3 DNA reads TGTGCCACCAGCACCTACAGGGACTTCACTGAAGCTTTCTTT.

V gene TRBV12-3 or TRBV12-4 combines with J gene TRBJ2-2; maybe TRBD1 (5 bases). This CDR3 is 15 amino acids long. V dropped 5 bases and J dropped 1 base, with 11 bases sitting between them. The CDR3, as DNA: TGTGCCAGCAGTCCCCCTCAGGGGAACACCGGGGAGCTGTTTTTT. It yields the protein CASSPPQGNTGELFF.

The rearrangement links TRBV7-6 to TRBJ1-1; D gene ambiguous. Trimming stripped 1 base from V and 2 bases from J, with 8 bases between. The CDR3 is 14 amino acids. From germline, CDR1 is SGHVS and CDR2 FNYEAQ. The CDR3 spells CASSLGWTNTEAFF. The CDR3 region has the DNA TGTGCCAGCAGCTTAGGGTGGACTAACACTGAAGCTTTCTTT.

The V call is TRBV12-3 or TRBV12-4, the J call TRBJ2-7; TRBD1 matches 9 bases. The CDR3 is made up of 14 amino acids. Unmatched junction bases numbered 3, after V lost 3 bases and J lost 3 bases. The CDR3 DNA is TGTGCCAGCAGTTTGTGGACAGGGGTCTACGAGCAGTACTTC. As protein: CASSLWTGVYEQYF.